This record looks at one T cell receptor (beta chain) sequence and its context. Its antigen is unidentified. This clone may be a read error of a much larger clone one base away. With a J-beta primer mix and a sample-barcoded 5' primer, a second PCR ran about 7 to 11 cycles. TCRdb analysed the 5' RACE reads with MiXCR anew, one entry per CDR3 protein. Counted here are 1,800,000 or so distinct CDR3 sequences, around 42% occurring once; the ten biggest clones make up roughly 24%. This sample stems from a study of blood T cells in healthy people across ages. General study points: Roughly linear age-related decline in beta diversity appeared, significant by age around 40.

This clonotype originated in a human donor in good health. Material for sequencing was blood.

The CDR3 loop reads CASSLERSTDAQYF. The DNA of the CDR3 is TGCGCCAGCAGCTTGGAACGGAGCACAGATGCGCAGTATTTT. V and J are TRBV5-1 and TRBJ2-3; D not resolved. Per germline, CDR1 SGHRS and CDR2 YFSETQ. The CDR3 length is 14 residues.